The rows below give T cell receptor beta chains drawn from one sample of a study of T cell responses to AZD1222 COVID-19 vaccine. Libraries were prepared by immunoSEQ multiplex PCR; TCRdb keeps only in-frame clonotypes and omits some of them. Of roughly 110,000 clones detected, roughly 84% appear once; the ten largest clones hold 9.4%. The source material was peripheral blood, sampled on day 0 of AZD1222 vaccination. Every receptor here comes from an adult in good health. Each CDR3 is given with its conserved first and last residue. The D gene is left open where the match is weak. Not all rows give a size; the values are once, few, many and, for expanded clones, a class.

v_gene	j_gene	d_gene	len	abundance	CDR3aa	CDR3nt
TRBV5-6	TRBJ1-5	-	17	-	CASSLARSVWSNQPQHF	TGTGCCAGCAGCTTGGCCAGGAGCGTTTGGAGCAATCAGCCCCAGCATTTT
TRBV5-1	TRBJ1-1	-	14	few	CASSFQLDNTEAFF	TGCGCCAGCAGCTTTCAACTAGATAACACTGAAGCTTTCTTT
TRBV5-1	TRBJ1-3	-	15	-	CASSLQGMGGNTIYF	TGCGCCAGCAGCTTACAGGGTATGGGAGGCAACACCATATATTTT
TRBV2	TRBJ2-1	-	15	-	CASGQPGTTPGEQFF	TGTGCCAGCGGACAGCCCGGGACTACCCCTGGCGAGCAGTTCTTC
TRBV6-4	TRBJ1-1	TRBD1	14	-	CASSDTQGITEAFF	TGTGCCAGCAGTGACACACAGGGGATCACTGAAGCTTTCTTT
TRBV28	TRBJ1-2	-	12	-	CASSRTNYGYTF	TGTGCCAGCAGCAGGACTAACTATGGCTACACCTTC
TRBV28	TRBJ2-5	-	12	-	CASTSLRETQYF	TGTGCCAGCACCTCCCTGAGGGAGACCCAGTACTTC
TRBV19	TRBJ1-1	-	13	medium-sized	CASSLMPNTEAFF	TGTGCCAGTAGTTTAATGCCGAACACTGAAGCTTTCTTT
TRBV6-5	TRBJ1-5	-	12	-	CASSSMGQPQHF	TGTGCCAGCAGTAGTATGGGTCAGCCCCAGCATTTT
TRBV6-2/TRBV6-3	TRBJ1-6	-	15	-	CASSKTGLTNSPLHF	TGTGCCAGCAGCAAGACGGGACTGACAAATTCACCCCTCCACTTT
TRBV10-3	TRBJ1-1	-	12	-	CAISGRVTEAFF	TGTGCCATCAGTGGGAGGGTCACTGAAGCTTTCTTT
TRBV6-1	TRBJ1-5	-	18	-	CASSEVVRGGRENQPQHF	TGTGCCAGCAGTGAAGTTGTACGGGGGGGGCGCGAAAATCAGCCCCAGCATTTT
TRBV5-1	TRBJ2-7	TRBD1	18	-	CASSLRGTGTGGTYEQYF	TGCGCCAGCAGCCTACGCGGGACCGGGACAGGGGGGACCTACGAGCAGTACTTC
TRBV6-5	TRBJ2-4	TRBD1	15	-	CASSTSTGGRNIQYF	TGTGCCAGCAGTACATCGACAGGGGGGAGAAACATTCAGTACTTC
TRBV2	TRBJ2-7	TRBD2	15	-	CASSLRGTSVDEQYF	TGTGCCAGCAGTCTCCGGGGGACTAGTGTCGACGAGCAGTACTTC
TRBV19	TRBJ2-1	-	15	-	CASSIRPSTGNEQFF	TGTGCCAGTAGTATTCGGCCGTCTACTGGCAATGAGCAGTTCTTC
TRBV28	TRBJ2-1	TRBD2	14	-	CASTQWGGRNEQFF	TGTGCCAGCACTCAATGGGGGGGACGGAATGAGCAGTTCTTC
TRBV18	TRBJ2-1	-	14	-	CASSPPGTYNEQFF	TGTGCCAGCTCACCACCGGGGACCTACAATGAGCAGTTCTTC
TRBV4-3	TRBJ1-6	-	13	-	CASSQDRNSPLHF	TGCGCCAGCAGCCAAGATCGCAATTCACCCCTCCACTTT
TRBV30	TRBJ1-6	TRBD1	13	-	CAWEVTGGSPLHF	TGTGCCTGGGAAGTAACAGGGGGTTCACCCCTCCACTTT
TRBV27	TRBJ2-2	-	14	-	CASSFTSSAGELFF	TGTGCCAGCAGTTTTACTAGCTCAGCCGGGGAGCTGTTTTTT
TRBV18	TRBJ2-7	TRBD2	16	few	CASSPTSGRDSYEQYF	TGTGCCAGCTCACCGACTAGCGGGAGGGACTCCTACGAGCAGTACTTC
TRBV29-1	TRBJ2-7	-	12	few	CSVIPQGYEQYF	TGCAGCGTAATTCCACAGGGCTACGAGCAGTACTTC
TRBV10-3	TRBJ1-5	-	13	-	CAISGQSNQPQHF	TGTGCCATCAGTGGACAGTCCAATCAGCCCCAGCATTTT
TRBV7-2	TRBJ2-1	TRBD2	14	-	CASSFSGPYNEQFF	TGTGCCAGCAGCTTTAGCGGGCCTTACAATGAGCAGTTCTTC
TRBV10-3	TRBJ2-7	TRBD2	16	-	CAISEISGGNSYEQYF	TGTGCCATCAGTGAAATTAGCGGGGGGAACTCCTACGAGCAGTACTTC
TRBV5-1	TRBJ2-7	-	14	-	CASSLGQDRYEQYF	TGCGCCAGCAGCTTGGGGCAGGACAGATACGAGCAGTACTTC
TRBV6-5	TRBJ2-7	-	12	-	CASRAGSYEQYF	TGTGCCAGCAGGGCGGGGTCCTACGAGCAGTACTTC
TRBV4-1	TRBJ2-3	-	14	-	CASSPREGADTQYF	TGCGCCAGCAGCCCACGCGAGGGGGCAGATACGCAGTATTTT
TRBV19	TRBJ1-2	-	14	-	CASTSRAETYGYTF	TGTGCCAGTACCTCCCGGGCCGAGACATATGGCTACACCTTC
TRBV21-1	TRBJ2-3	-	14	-	CASSPSGSEYTQYF	TGTGCCAGCAGCCCTAGCGGGAGTGAATATACGCAGTATTTT
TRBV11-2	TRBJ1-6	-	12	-	CASSLEYSPLHF	TGTGCCAGCAGCTTAGAGTATTCACCCCTCCACTTT
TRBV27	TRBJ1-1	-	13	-	CASSPGQHSEAFF	TGTGCCAGCAGTCCCGGACAGCATTCAGAAGCTTTCTTT
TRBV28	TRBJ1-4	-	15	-	CASSLSGGSNEKLFF	TGTGCCAGCAGTTTATCGGGGGGCTCTAATGAAAAACTGTTTTTT
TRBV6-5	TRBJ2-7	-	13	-	CASSGGTTYEQYF	TGTGCCAGCTCCGGGGGAACCACGTACGAGCAGTACTTC
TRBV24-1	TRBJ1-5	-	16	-	CATSDFGDGSNQPQHF	TGTGCCACCAGTGATTTTGGTGACGGCAGCAATCAGCCCCAGCATTTT
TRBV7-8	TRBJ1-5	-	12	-	CASSLPYQPQHF	TGTGCCAGCAGCCTTCCGTATCAGCCCCAGCATTTT
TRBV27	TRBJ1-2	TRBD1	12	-	CASKTGGYGYTF	TGTGCCAGCAAGACAGGGGGCTATGGCTACACCTTC
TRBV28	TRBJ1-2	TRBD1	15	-	CASSSVRQGADGYTF	TGTGCCAGCAGCTCCGTCCGACAGGGGGCCGATGGCTACACCTTC
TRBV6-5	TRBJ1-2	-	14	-	CASWALAQDYGYTF	TGTGCCAGCTGGGCCCTCGCGCAGGACTATGGCTACACCTTC
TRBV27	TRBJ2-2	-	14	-	CASSNAPYTGELFF	TGTGCCAGCTCGAACGCACCATACACCGGGGAGCTGTTTTTT
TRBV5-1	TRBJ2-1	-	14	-	CASSPSGGYNEQFF	TGCGCCAGCAGTCCCTCCGGGGGCTACAATGAGCAGTTCTTC
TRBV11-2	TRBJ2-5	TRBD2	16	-	CASARSPAAGEETQYF	TGTGCCAGCGCTCGATCCCCGGCAGCGGGGGAAGAGACCCAGTACTTC
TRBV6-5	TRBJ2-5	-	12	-	CASSPRQETQYF	TGTGCCAGCAGTCCCCGGCAAGAGACCCAGTACTTC
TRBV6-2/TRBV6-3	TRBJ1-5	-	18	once	CASSYPSLVIGGGQPQHF	TGTGCCAGCAGTTACCCGTCCTTGGTGATCGGGGGAGGGCAGCCCCAGCATTTT
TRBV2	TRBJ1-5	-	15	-	CASSGGRASNQPQHF	TGTGCCAGCAGTGGGGGCAGGGCTAGCAATCAGCCCCAGCATTTT
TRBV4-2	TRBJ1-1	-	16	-	CASSPGRGSINTEAFF	TGTGCCAGCAGCCCAGGCAGGGGCTCGATTAACACTGAAGCTTTCTTT
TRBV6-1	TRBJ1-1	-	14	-	CASSEGGGVRGAFF	TGTGCCAGCAGTGAAGGGGGAGGCGTAAGGGGAGCTTTCTTT
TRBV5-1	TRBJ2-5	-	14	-	CASSLVGSEETQYF	TGCGCCAGCAGCTTGGTAGGCAGCGAAGAGACCCAGTACTTC
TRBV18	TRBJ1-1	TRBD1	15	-	CASSPQNRGGTEAFF	TGTGCCAGCTCACCACAGAACAGGGGCGGCACTGAAGCTTTCTTT
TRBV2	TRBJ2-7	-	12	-	CASSDGYGEQYF	TGTGCCAGCAGTGATGGGTACGGCGAGCAGTACTTC
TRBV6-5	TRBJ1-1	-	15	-	CASTGRGGLPTEAFF	TGTGCCAGCACCGGGAGGGGGGGGCTTCCTACTGAAGCTTTCTTT
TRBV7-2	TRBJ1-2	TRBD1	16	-	CASSFIDRVANYGYTF	TGTGCCAGCAGCTTTATTGACAGGGTGGCTAACTATGGCTACACCTTC
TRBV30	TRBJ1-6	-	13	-	CAWSVGLDSPLHF	TGTGCCTGGAGTGTGGGGCTCGATTCACCCCTCCACTTT